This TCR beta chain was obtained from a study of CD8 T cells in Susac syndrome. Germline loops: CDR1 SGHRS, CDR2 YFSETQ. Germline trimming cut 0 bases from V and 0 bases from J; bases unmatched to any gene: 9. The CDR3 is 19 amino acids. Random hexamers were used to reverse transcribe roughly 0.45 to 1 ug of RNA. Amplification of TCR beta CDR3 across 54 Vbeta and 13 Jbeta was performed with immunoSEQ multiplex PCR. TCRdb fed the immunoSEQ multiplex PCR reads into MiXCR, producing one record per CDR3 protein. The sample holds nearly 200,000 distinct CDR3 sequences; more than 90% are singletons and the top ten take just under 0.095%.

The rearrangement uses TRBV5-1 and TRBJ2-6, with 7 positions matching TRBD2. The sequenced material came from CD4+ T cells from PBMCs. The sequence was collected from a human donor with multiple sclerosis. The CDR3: CASSLGTGGPPSGANVLTF. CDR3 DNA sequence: TGCGCCAGCAGCTTGGGGACGGGGGGTCCTCCCTCTGGGGCCAACGTCCTGACTTTC.